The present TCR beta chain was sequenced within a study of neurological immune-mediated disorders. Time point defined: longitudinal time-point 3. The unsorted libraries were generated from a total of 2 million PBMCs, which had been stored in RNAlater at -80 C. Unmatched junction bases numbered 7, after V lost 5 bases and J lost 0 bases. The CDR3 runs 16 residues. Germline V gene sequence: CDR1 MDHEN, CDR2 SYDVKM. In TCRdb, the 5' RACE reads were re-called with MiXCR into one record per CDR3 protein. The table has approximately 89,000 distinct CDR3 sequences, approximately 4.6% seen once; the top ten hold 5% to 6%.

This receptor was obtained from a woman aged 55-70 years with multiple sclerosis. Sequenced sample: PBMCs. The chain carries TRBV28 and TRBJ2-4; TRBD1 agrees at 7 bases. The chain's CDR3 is CASSLGTALAKNIQYF. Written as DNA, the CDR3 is TGTGCCAGCAGTCTGGGGACAGCTCTAGCCAAAAACATTCAGTACTTC.